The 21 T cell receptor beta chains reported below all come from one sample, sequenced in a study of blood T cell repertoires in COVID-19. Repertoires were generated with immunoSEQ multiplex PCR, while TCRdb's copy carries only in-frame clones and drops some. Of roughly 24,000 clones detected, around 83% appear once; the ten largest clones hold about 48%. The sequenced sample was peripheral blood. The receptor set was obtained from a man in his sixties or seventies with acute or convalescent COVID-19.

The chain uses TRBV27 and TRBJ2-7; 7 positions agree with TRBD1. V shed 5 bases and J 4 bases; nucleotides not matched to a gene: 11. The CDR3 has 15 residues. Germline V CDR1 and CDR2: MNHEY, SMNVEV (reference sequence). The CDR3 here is CASSPTGTVLYEQYF. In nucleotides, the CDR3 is TGTGCCAGCAGTCCAACCGGGACAGTCCTATACGAGCAGTACTTC.

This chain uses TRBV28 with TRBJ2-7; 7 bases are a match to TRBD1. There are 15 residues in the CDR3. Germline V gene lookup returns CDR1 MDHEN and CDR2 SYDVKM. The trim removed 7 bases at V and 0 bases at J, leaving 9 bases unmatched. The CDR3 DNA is TGTGCCAGCATGGGTCGGGACAGAACCTCCTACGAGCAGTACTTC. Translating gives CASMGRDRTSYEQYF.

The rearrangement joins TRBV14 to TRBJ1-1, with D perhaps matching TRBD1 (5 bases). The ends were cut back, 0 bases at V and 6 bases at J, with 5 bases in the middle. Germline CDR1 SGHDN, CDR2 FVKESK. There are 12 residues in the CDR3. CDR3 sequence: CASSQETAEAFF. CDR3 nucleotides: TGTGCCAGCAGCCAAGAGACAGCTGAAGCTTTCTTT.

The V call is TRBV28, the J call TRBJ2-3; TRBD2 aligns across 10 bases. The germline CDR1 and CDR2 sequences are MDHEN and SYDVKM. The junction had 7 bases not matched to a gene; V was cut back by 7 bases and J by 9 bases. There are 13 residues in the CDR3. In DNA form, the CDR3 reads TGTGCCAGCACAACCATAGCGGGGGGCACGCAGTATTTT. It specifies CASTTIAGGTQYF.

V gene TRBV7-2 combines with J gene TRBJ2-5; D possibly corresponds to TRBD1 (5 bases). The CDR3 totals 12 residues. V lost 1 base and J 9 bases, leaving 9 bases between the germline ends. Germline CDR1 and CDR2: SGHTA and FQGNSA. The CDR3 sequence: CASSLVQGSQYF. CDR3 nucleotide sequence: TGTGCCAGCAGCTTAGTTCAGGGCTCCCAGTACTTC.

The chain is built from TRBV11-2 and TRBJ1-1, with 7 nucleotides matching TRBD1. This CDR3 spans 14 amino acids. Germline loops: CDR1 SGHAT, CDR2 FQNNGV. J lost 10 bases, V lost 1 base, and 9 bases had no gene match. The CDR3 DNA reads TGTGCCAGCAGCTTAGCCGACAGGGTAGGATCAGCTTTCTTT. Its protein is CASSLADRVGSAFF.

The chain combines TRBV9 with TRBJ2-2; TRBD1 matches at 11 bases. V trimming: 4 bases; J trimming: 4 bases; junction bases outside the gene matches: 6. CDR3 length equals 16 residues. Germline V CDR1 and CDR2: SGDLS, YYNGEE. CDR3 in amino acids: CASSPRTGGVTGELFF. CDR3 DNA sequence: TGTGCCAGCAGCCCAAGGACAGGGGGCGTCACCGGGGAGCTGTTTTTT.

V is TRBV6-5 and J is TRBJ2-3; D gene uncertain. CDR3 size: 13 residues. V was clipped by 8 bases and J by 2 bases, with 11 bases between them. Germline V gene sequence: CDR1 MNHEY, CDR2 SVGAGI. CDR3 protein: CASGLRLTDTQYF. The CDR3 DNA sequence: TGTGCCAGCGGCCTCAGACTCACAGATACGCAGTATTTT.

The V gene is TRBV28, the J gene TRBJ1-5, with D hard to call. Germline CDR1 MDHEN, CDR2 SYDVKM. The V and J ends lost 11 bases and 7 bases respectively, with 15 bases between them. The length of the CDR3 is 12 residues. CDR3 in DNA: TGTGCCCACTCCTACGGGGAACAGCCCCAGCATTTT. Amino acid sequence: CAHSYGEQPQHF.

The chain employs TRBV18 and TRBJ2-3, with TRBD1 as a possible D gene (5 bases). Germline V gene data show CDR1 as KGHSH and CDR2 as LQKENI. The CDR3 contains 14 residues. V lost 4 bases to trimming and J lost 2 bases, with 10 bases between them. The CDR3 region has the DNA TGTGCCAGCTCACTAAGGGGCACCACAGATACGCAGTATTTT. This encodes CASSLRGTTDTQYF.

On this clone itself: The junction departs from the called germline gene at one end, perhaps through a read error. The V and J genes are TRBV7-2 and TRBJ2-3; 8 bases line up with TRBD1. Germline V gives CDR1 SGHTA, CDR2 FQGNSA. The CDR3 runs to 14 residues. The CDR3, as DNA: TGTGCCAGCAGCAAAGATAAGACCGGGACAGGATTAAATTTT. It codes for CASSKDKTGTGLNF.

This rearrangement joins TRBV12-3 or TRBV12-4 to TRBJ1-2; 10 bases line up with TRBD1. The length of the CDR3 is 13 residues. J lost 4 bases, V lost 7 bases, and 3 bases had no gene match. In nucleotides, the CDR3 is TGTGCCAGCAACGACAGGGGGCCCTATGGCTACACCTTC. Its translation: CASNDRGPYGYTF.

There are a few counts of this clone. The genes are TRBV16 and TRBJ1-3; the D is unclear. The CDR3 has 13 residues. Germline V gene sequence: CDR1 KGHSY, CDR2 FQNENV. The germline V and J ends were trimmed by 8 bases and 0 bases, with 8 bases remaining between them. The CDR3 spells CASSRSSGNTIYF. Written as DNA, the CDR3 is TGTGCCAGCTCCCGGTCCTCTGGAAACACCATATATTTT. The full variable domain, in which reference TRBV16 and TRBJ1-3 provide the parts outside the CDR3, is GEEVAQTPKHLVRGEGQKAKLYCAPIKGHSYVFWYQQVLKNEFKFLISFQNENVFDETGMPKERFSAKCLPNSPCSLEIQATKLEDSAVYFCASSRSSGNTIYFGEGSWLTVV.

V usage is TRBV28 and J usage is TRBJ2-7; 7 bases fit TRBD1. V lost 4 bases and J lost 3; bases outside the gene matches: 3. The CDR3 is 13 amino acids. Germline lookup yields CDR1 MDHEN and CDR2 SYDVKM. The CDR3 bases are TGTGCCAGCAGTTCGGGACAGAACTACGAGCAGTACTTC. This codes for CASSSGQNYEQYF. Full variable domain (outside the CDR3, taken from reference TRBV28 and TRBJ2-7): DVKVTQSSRYLVKRTGEKVFLECVQDMDHENMFWYRQDPGLGLRLIYFSYDVKMKEKGDIPEGYSVSREKKERFSLILESASTNQTSMYLCASSSGQNYEQYFGPGTRLTVT.

CDR3 amino acids: CASSPRTAWGGLFF. In DNA form, the CDR3 reads TGTGCCAGCAGCCCTCGGACGGCGTGGGGAGGACTGTTTTTT. The chain couples TRBV11-2 to TRBJ1-4, with D uncertain. Trimming removed 5 bases at V and 13 bases at J, with 20 bases between. The germline gives CDR1 SGHAT, CDR2 FQNNGV. This CDR3 spans 14 amino acids. Drawing the rest from reference TRBV11-2 and TRBJ1-4, the complete variable domain is EAGVAQSPRYKIIEKRQSVAFWCNPISGHATLYWYQQILGQGPKLLIQFQNNGVVDDSQLPKDRFSAERLKGVDSTLKIQPAKLEDSAVYLCASSPRTAWGGLFFGSGTQLSVL.

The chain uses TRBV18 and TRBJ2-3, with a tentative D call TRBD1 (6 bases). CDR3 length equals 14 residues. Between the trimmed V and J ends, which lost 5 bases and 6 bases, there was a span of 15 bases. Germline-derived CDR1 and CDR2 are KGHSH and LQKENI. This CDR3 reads CASSGGFLGDTQYF. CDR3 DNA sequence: TGTGCCAGCTCAGGGGGCTTCCTCGGGGATACGCAGTATTTT. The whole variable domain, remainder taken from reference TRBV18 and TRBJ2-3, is NAGVMQNPRHLVRRRGQEARLRCSPMKGHSHVYWYRQLPEEGLKFMVYLQKENIIDESGMPKERFSAEFPKEGPSILRIQQVVRGDSAAYFCASSGGFLGDTQYFGPGTRLTVL.

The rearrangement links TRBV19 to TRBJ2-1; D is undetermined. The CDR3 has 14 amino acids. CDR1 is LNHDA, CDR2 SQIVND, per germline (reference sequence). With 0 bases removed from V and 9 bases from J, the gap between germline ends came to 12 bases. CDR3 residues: CASSIDPGRPEQFF. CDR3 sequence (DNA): TGTGCCAGTAGTATAGATCCAGGCAGGCCTGAGCAGTTCTTC.

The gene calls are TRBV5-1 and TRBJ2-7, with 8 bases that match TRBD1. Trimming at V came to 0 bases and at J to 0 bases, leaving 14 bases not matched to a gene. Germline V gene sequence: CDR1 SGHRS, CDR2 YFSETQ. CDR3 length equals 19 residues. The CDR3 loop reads CASSLGTGTGNPSSYEQYF. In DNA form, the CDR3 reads TGCGCCAGCAGCTTGGGCACCGGGACAGGAAACCCGAGCTCCTACGAGCAGTACTTC.

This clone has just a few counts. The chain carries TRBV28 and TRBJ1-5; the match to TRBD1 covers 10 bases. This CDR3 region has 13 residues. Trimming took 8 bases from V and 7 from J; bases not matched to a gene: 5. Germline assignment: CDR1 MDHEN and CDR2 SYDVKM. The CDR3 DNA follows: TGTGCCAGCCTAGACAGGGGGCACCAGCCCCAGCATTTT. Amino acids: CASLDRGHQPQHF.

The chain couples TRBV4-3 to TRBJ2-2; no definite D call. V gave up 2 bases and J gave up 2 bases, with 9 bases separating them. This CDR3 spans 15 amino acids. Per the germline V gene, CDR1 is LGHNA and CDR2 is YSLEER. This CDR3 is CASSQHSSNTGELFF. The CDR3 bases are TGCGCCAGCAGCCAACACAGTTCCAACACCGGGGAGCTGTTTTTT.

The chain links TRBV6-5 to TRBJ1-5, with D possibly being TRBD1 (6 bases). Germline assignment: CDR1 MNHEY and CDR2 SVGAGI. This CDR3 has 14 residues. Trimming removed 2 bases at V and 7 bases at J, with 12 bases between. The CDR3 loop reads CASSYVQGIQPQHF. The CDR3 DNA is TGTGCCAGCAGTTACGTGCAGGGGATACAGCCCCAGCATTTT.